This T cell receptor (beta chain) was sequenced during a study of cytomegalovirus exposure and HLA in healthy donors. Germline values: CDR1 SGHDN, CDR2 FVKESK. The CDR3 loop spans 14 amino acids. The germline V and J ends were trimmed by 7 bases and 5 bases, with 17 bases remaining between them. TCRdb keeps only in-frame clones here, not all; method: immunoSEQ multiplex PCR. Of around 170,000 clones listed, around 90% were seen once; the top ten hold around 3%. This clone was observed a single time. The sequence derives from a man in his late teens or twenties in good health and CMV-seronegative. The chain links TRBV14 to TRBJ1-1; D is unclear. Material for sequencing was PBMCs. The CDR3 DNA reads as TGTGCCAGCAACCTAGGTGGTCGGGAGACTGAAGCTTTCTTT. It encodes CASNLGGRETEAFF.